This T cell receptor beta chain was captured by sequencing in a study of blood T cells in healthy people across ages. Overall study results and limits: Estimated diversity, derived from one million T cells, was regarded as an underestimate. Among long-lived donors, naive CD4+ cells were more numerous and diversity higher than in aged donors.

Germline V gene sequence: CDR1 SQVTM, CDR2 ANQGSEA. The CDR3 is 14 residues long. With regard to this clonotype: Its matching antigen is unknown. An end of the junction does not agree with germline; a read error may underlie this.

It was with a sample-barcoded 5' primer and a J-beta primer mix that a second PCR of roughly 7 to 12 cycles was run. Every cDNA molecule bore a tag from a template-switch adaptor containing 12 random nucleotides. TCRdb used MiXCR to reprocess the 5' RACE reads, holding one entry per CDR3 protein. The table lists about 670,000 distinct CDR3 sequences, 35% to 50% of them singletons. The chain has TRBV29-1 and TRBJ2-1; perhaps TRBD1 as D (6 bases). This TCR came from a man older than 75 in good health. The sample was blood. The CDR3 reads CSAYQGTGYNGQFF. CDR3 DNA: TGCAGCGCCTACCAGGGGACGGGCTACAATGGGCAGTTCTTC.